This TCR beta chain was sequenced for a study of blood T cell repertoires in COVID-19. The method was immunoSEQ multiplex PCR; TCRdb's version includes in-frame clones alone and lacks a portion of them. The sample lists some 130,000 clones, 70% to 85% seen once, with approximately 10% in the top ten. The CDR3 extends over 16 amino acids. Germline CDR1 reads MNHNS; CDR2 reads SASEGT. V was clipped by 2 bases and J by 0 bases; unmatched bases: 5. The source is a man in his 60s who had recovered from COVID-19. Input material: peripheral blood. The chain has TRBV6-1 and TRBJ2-3; 7 bases match TRBD1. The CDR3 is CASSERQGASTDTQYF. DNA of the CDR3: TGTGCCAGCAGTGAAAGACAGGGAGCAAGCACAGATACGCAGTATTTT.